Listed below are T cell receptor beta chains from one sample, sequenced in a study of vaccination and CD4 T cells after COVID-19. MiXCR was run by TCRdb on the PCR reads, yielding one entry per CDR3 protein. The profile shows about 11,000 distinct CDR3 sequences, 45% to 75% of them singletons. Their specific antigens are unknown. Sequencing was performed on CD4+ T cells from blood, cultured in vitro. The receptors were sampled from a human donor who had recovered from COVID-19. The CDR3 runs from the conserved cysteine through the conserved F or W. The D gene is left open where the match is weak. Size is omitted from some rows. Given values are once, few, many or a class for expanded clones.

>TRBJ2-1|-|TRBD2|TRBV6-2/TRBV6-3
CASDRAGGSYNEQFF
TGTGCCAGCGACCGGGCGGGGGGCTCCTACAATGAGCAGTTCTTC
>TRBJ2-2|few|-|TRBV6-1
CASHQDRQSSGELFF
TGTGCCAGCCATCAAGACAGGCAGTCAAGCGGGGAGTTGTTTTTT
>TRBJ2-3|-|-|TRBV4-1
CASSHPLDTQYF
TGCGCCAGCAGCCACCCGTTGGATACGCAGTATTTT
>TRBJ2-5|-|TRBD2|TRBV9
CASSGRVAGAIETQYF
TGTGCCAGCAGCGGAAGGGTAGCGGGAGCGATAGAGACCCAGTACTTC
>TRBJ1-5|few|-|TRBV20-1
CSAERGAGPNQPQHF
TGCAGTGCCGAGAGAGGGGCAGGCCCCAATCAGCCCCAGCATTTT
>TRBJ2-7|-|TRBD2|TRBV5-4
CASSMGLGNYEQYF
TGTGCCAGCAGCATGGGACTAGGCAACTACGAGCAGTACTTC
>TRBJ2-5|-|-|TRBV7-8
CASSLVGRETQYF
TGTGCCAGCAGCTTAGTGGGGCGAGAGACCCAGTACTTC
>TRBJ1-5|few|-|TRBV19
CASSMGGNQPQHF
TGTGCCAGTAGTATGGGAGGCAATCAGCCCCAGCATTTT
>TRBJ2-2|-|-|TRBV2
CASSEIQRTGELFF
TGTGCCAGCAGTGAGATTCAGCGAACCGGGGAGCTGTTTTTT
>TRBJ1-6|-|-|TRBV9
CASGQSHNSPLHF
TGTGCCAGTGGACAGAGCCATAATTCACCCCTCCACTTT
>TRBJ2-5|-|-|TRBV20-1
CSATRGSAQETQYF
TGCAGTGCTACCCGTGGAAGCGCACAAGAGACCCAGTACTTC
>TRBJ2-1|-|TRBD2|TRBV5-1
CASSGRDFRHYNEQFF
TGCGCCAGCAGCGGGAGGGACTTTCGCCACTACAATGAGCAGTTCTTC
>TRBJ1-6|-|-|TRBV25-1
CASSESGLSSYNSPLHF
TGTGCCAGCAGTGAATCGGGGCTGAGCTCCTATAATTCACCCCTCCACTTT
>TRBJ1-5|few|-|TRBV20-1
CSATGGAGQPQHF
TGCAGTGCTACTGGGGGCGCGGGTCAGCCCCAGCATTTT
>TRBJ2-5|-|-|TRBV24-1
CATSQSGVTQYF
TGTGCCACCAGCCAGTCGGGTGTGACCCAGTACTTC
>TRBJ2-5|once|TRBD1|TRBV2
CASSTRQGLGGTQYF
TGTGCCAGCAGTACGAGACAGGGGCTTGGGGGGACCCAGTACTTC
>TRBJ1-2|-|-|TRBV14
CASSPRVTASNYGYTF
TGTGCCAGCAGCCCCCGGGTTACAGCGAGTAACTATGGCTACACCTTC
>TRBJ2-7|-|TRBD2|TRBV5-1
CASSLGDYLNEQYF
TGCGCCAGCAGCTTGGGGGACTATTTAAATGAGCAGTACTTC
>TRBJ2-2|few|TRBD1|TRBV27
CASSSTGGRDGELFF
TGTGCCAGCAGTTCGACAGGGGGCAGGGACGGGGAGCTGTTTTTT
>TRBJ1-2|few|-|TRBV21-1
CASSNRRAKDYTF
TGTGCCAGCAGCAATCGGAGGGCGAAAGACTACACCTTC
>TRBJ1-2|-|-|TRBV20-1
CSAAGERSSYGYTF
TGCAGTGCTGCCGGAGAAAGGAGCAGCTATGGCTACACCTTC
>TRBJ1-5|few|-|TRBV20-1
CSAKTVSNQPQHF
TGCAGTGCCAAGACAGTTAGCAATCAGCCCCAGCATTTT
>TRBJ1-1|medium-sized|-|TRBV20-1
CSLIVPGSGTEAFF
TGCAGTCTCATAGTTCCCGGCAGTGGCACTGAAGCTTTCTTT
>TRBJ2-2|-|TRBD2|TRBV7-3
CASSGRRNTGELFF
TGTGCCAGTAGCGGGAGGAGGAACACCGGGGAGCTGTTTTTT
>TRBJ2-1|-|TRBD2|TRBV20-1
CSAIKTSGIYNEQFF
TGCAGTGCTATCAAGACTAGCGGGATCTACAATGAGCAGTTCTTC
>TRBJ2-3|-|TRBD2|TRBV10-3
CAIRRLAENTDTQYF
TGTGCCATCAGACGACTAGCGGAGAACACAGATACGCAGTATTTT
>TRBJ1-1|few|-|TRBV12-3/TRBV12-4
CASSFGQGDAFF
TGTGCCAGCAGTTTCGGGCAGGGCGACGCTTTCTTT
>TRBJ1-2|-|-|TRBV6-1
CASSEGTEGSYTF
TGTGCCAGCAGTGAAGGAACGGAGGGTAGCTACACCTTC
>TRBJ1-2|few|-|TRBV11-2
CASSLQPGNYGYTF
TGTGCCAGCAGCTTACAGCCAGGTAACTATGGCTACACCTTC
>TRBJ1-2|-|TRBD1|TRBV20-1
CSAPDRSTYGYTF
TGCAGTGCTCCGGACAGGAGTACCTATGGCTACACCTTC
>TRBJ1-4|few|-|TRBV24-1
CATSDEPGQNEKLFF
TGTGCCACCAGTGATGAACCCGGACAGAATGAAAAACTGTTTTTT
>TRBJ2-7|few|-|TRBV20-1
CSALHPGLIYEQYF
TGCAGTGCTCTACATCCGGGACTGATATACGAGCAGTACTTC
>TRBJ1-3|few|TRBD1|TRBV15
CATSRDLGQERNTIYF
TGTGCCACCAGCAGAGACCTGGGACAGGAGAGAAACACCATATATTTT
>TRBJ1-1|-|-|TRBV20-1
CSARVRNTEAFF
TGCAGTGCTAGAGTCCGGAACACTGAAGCTTTCTTT
>TRBJ2-7|-|TRBD1|TRBV20-1
CSARDPGQSYEQYF
TGCAGTGCTAGAGATCCGGGACAGTCCTACGAGCAGTACTTC
>TRBJ1-5|-|TRBD1|TRBV7-2
CASSLLTGGIYSNQPQHF
TGTGCCAGCAGCTTATTGACAGGGGGGATATATAGCAATCAGCCCCAGCATTTT